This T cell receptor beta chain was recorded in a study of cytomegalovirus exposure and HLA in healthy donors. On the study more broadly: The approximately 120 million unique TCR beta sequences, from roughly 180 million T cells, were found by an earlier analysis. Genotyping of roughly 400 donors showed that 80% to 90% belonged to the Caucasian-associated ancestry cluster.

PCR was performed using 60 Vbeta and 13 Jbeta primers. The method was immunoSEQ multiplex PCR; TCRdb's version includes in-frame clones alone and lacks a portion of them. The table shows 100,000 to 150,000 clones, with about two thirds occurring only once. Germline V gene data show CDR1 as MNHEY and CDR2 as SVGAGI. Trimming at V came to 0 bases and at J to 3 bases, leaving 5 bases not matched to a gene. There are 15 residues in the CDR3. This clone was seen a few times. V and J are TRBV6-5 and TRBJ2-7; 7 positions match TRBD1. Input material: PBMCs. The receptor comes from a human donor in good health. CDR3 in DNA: TGTGCCAGCAGTTACTCACAGGGGACCGACTACGAGCAGTACTTC. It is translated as CASSYSQGTDYEQYF.